This T cell receptor (beta chain) was found in a study of T-cell reconstitution after alpha-beta-depleted transplantation in children. Findings and caveats of the study: In some patients, recipient T cells and intrathymic progenitors surviving conditioning explained high day-60 diversity. After transplant, at about two months, alpha-beta T cells were reportedly derived from several hundred expanded graft clones. Once a year had passed after transplant, T-cell counts and diversity came mostly from newly produced T cells.

A library of TCRbeta sequences, prepared with unique molecular identifiers, was generated. TCRdb used MiXCR to reprocess the PCR reads, holding one entry per CDR3 protein. The table has 240,000 or so distinct CDR3 sequences, 6.5% to 9% seen once. The CDR3 consists of 13 residues. From germline, CDR1 is SGHDT and CDR2 YYEEEE. The junction had 8 bases not matched to a gene; V was cut back by 7 bases and J by 7 bases. Turning to this clonotype: Its antigen is not identified.

Sequenced material: PBMCs, mostly from graft donor cells, taken 180 days after TCRalphabeta/CD19-depleted stem cell transplant. This sequence was found in a male patient aged 5 to 17 who had a stem cell transplant for acute lymphoblastic leukemia, so the T cells may come from the graft donor. V and J are TRBV5-6 and TRBJ2-7; 10 positions agree with TRBD1. The CDR3: CASGQGVLGEQYF. CDR3 DNA: TGTGCCAGCGGACAGGGGGTCCTCGGGGAGCAGTACTTC.